These 18 T cell receptor beta chains share one sample of origin, sequenced in a study of regulatory T cells in long-lasting Graves disease. Time point here: newly diagnosed GD, antithyroid drugs for less than 3 months. PBMC RNA was the source of the TCR library. Combining iRepertoire HTBI primers with Arm-PCR of CDR3 regions, the authors built TCR beta libraries. TCRdb reprocessed the multiplex PCR reads via MiXCR and lists one record per CDR3 protein. The sample consists of about 440,000 distinct CDR3 sequences, roughly 15% of them appearing once. In addition, the sample was reused for a study of T cells in Graves' hyperthyroidism and ophthalmopathy.

The source was peripheral blood mononuclear cells (PBMCs), collected at new diagnosis, from a patient treated with antithyroid drugs. These receptors came from a woman aged 18-30 years with Graves disease.

This sequence joins TRBV6-5 and TRBJ2-1; TRBD2 agrees at 10 bases. Unmatched junction bases numbered 6, after V lost 4 bases and J lost 6 bases. The CDR3 loop spans 15 amino acids. In germline, CDR1 is MNHEY, CDR2 SVGAGI. In nucleotides, the CDR3 is TGTGCCAGCAGTTCCCAGGGACTAGCGATCAATGAGCAGTTCTTC. Residues: CASSSQGLAINEQFF.

This clonotype was counted ten times or more. V is TRBV6-1 and J is TRBJ2-3; the match to TRBD2 covers 15 bases. Per germline, CDR1 MNHNS and CDR2 SASEGT. This CDR3 comprises 15 residues. The V segment lost 6 bases and the J segment 3 bases; nucleotides outside the gene matches: 1. The CDR3 sequence: CASRGLAGGTDTQYF. The CDR3 nucleotides read TGTGCCAGCAGGGGACTAGCGGGAGGAACAGATACGCAGTATTTT.

This clonotype was detected ten times or more. The CDR3 DNA is TGTGCCAGCAGTCCTAGTACAGAAATCCGTGGCTACACCTTC. Amino acids: CASSPSTEIRGYTF. The genes are TRBV12-3 or TRBV12-4 and TRBJ1-2; D gene ambiguous. The V gene lost 5 bases and the J gene lost 7 bases, with 17 bases spanning the gap. The length of the CDR3 is 14 residues.

As to this clonotype: This could be a read error, since a much larger clone is one nucleotide away. The CDR3 does not end in the conserved phenylalanine or tryptophan, so this is likely a read error. The chain is built from TRBV6-5 and TRBJ1-5; 9 bases match TRBD1. The V gene end was trimmed by 2 bases and the J gene end by 7 bases; junction bases not matched to a gene: 12. Per germline, CDR1 MNHEY and CDR2 SVGAGI. The CDR3 covers 17 residues. The CDR3 DNA reads as TGTGCCAGCAGTTACGAGACAGGGGGTTCAGAAAAACAGCCCCAGCATTCT. It is translated as CASSYETGGSEKQPQHS.

This clonotype was observed a handful of times. A clone one base away is much larger, so this may be a read error. This chain links TRBV20-1 with TRBJ2-1; D remains ambiguous. V lost 6 bases and J lost 12, with 15 bases in between. The CDR3 sequence is 11 residues long. The V gene's germline CDR1 is DFQATT and CDR2 SNEGSKA (reference sequence). DNA for the CDR3: TGCAGTGCAATTTGGGCGGATGGGCAGTTCTTC. Protein product: CSAIWADGQFF.

At least ten counts were recorded for this clonotype. The CDR3: CASKLLTTGGIAFF. The CDR3 DNA sequence: TGTGCCAGCAAACTCCTGACGACAGGGGGGATAGCTTTCTTT. The chain joins TRBV28 to TRBJ1-1, with TRBD1 identical over 9 bases. Losses at the gene ends were 7 bases for V and 10 bases for J; bases not matched to a gene: 13. The CDR3 contains 14 residues. The V gene's germline CDR1 is MDHEN and CDR2 SYDVKM. The full variable domain, rest sourced from reference TRBV28 and TRBJ1-1, is DVKVTQSSRYLVKRTGEKVFLECVQDMDHENMFWYRQDPGLGLRLIYFSYDVKMKEKGDIPEGYSVSREKKERFSLILESASTNQTSMYLCASKLLTTGGIAFFGQGTRLTVV.

This clonotype has at least ten counts. The chain links TRBV10-2 to TRBJ1-1, with unresolved D. Germline V CDR1 and CDR2: WSHSY, SAAADI. Deletions cut 4 bases from V and 1 base from J, with 7 bases between. This CDR3 contains 13 residues. DNA of the CDR3: TGCGCCAGCAGTGTACAGAAGAACACTGAAGCTTTCTTT. This codes for CASSVQKNTEAFF.

This clonotype was recorded at least ten times. The J gene is TRBJ1-1, the V gene TRBV27, with 7 nucleotides matching TRBD1. This CDR3 region has 14 residues. Trimming took 5 bases from V and 7 from J; bases not matched to a gene: 10. The germline V gene encodes CDR1 MNHEY and CDR2 SMNVEV (reference sequence). CDR3 DNA: TGTGCCAGCAGTCCGGACAGGATAAGCAGTGAAGCTTTCTTT. Residues: CASSPDRISSEAFF.

This clonotype was counted at least ten times. The chain links TRBV7-2 to TRBJ2-7; 8 bases are shared with TRBD2. With V trimmed by 4 bases and J by 2 bases, 7 bases remained unmatched. CDR3 length: 15 residues. Germline assignment: CDR1 SGHTA and CDR2 FQGNSA. As DNA, the CDR3 is TGTGCCAGCAGCTCGACTAGCGTCCCGGCCTACGAGCAGTACTTC. Its protein product is CASSSTSVPAYEQYF.

This clonotype was seen at least ten times. J is TRBJ1-5 and V is TRBV9; no clear D. The CDR3 has 14 residues. The V gene's germline CDR1 is SGDLS and CDR2 YYNGEE. The V and J ends lost 0 bases and 3 bases respectively, with 7 bases between them. CDR3 sequence (DNA): TGTGCCAGCAGCGTAGGGGGATACAATCAGCCCCAGCATTTT. Residues: CASSVGGYNQPQHF. The full variable domain, with the rest looked up from reference TRBV9 and TRBJ1-5, is DSGVTQTPKHLITATGQRVTLRCSPRSGDLSVYWYQQSLDQGLQFLIQYYNGEERAKGNILERFSAQQFPDLHSELNLSSLELGDSALYFCASSVGGYNQPQHFGDGTRLSIL.

There are many counts of this clonotype. The J gene is TRBJ2-3, the V gene TRBV27; D is tentatively TRBD1 or TRBD2 (5 bases each). V lost 2 bases, J lost 2 bases, and 17 bases lay in between. This CDR3 region has 17 residues. Germline CDR1 MNHEY, CDR2 SMNVEV (reference sequence). The CDR3 DNA reads as TGTGCCAGCAGTTTACACGGGACCCAAGATACCACAGATACGCAGTATTTT. Its translation is CASSLHGTQDTTDTQYF.

This clonotype was detected a few times. This CDR3 reads CATQGSNEQFF. The CDR3 nucleotides read TGTGCCACACAGGGGAGTAATGAGCAGTTCTTC. The gene calls are TRBV6-1 and TRBJ2-1; 7 nucleotides align to TRBD1. Germline CDR1 MNHNS, CDR2 SASEGT. Trimming removed 10 bases from V and 7 bases from J; junction bases left unmatched: 4. The CDR3 extends over 11 amino acids.

This clonotype has ten or more counts. V gene TRBV11-2 combines with J gene TRBJ2-7; tentatively, D is TRBD1 or TRBD2 (5 bases each). CDR3 length: 15 amino acids. V was pared by 0 bases and J by 2 bases, with 11 bases between. Germline CDR1 is SGHAT and CDR2 is FQNNGV. The CDR3 loop reads CASSLDSRETYEQYF. CDR3 DNA sequence: TGTGCCAGCAGCTTAGATAGCAGGGAGACCTACGAGCAGTACTTC.

J is TRBJ2-6 and V is TRBV5-1; D is possibly TRBD1 (7 bases). CDR1 is SGHRS, CDR2 YFSETQ, per germline. This CDR3 contains 18 residues. V lost 0 bases and J lost 4, with 17 bases in between. As DNA, the CDR3 is TGCGCCAGCAGCTTGGAGCCCAGGGGGAGGACAGGGGCCAACGTCCTGACTTTC. Protein sequence: CASSLEPRGRTGANVLTF.

This clonotype was observed a handful of times. The chain recombines TRBV27 with TRBJ2-1, with 10 bases matching TRBD2. The CDR3 runs 14 residues. Trimming took 3 bases from V and 12 from J; bases not matched to a gene: 8. CDR1 MNHEY and CDR2 SMNVEV come from the germline V gene (reference sequence). The CDR3 coding sequence is TGTGCCAGCAGTTTGGCTAGCGGGAGTAGTGTGCAGTTCTTC. Translating it yields CASSLASGSSVQFF.

This clonotype was counted many times. The chain has TRBV2 and TRBJ1-1, with a possible D match to TRBD1 (5 bases). The germline CDR1 and CDR2 sequences are SNHLY and FYNNEI. The CDR3 runs 16 residues. V lost 6 bases and J 0 bases, leaving 17 bases between the germline ends. The CDR3 protein is CASSHKIDSMNTEAFF. For the CDR3, the DNA is TGTGCCAGCAGCCACAAAATAGACAGTATGAACACTGAAGCTTTCTTT. The variable domain in full, completed from reference TRBV2 and TRBJ1-1, reads EPEVTQTPSHQVTQMGQEVILRCVPISNHLYFYWYRQILGQKVEFLVSFYNNEISEKSEIFDDQFSVERPDGSNFTLKIRSTKLEDSAMYFCASSHKIDSMNTEAFFGQGTRLTVV.

This clonotype was counted at least ten times. V and J are TRBV7-2 and TRBJ2-7, with 7 bases identical to TRBD1. Germline lookup yields CDR1 SGHTA and CDR2 FQGNSA. With V trimmed by 2 bases and J by 7 bases, 8 bases remained unmatched. This CDR3 is built from 14 residues. DNA for the CDR3: TGTGCCAGCAGCTTACTGGGACAGCGGCTTGAGCAGTACTTC. Translating gives CASSLLGQRLEQYF.

With regard to this clonotype: Given a much more abundant clone one base away, this may be a read error. This sequence joins TRBV7-2 and TRBJ2-7; perhaps TRBD2 as D (5 bases). The V gene's germline CDR1 is SGHTA and CDR2 FQGNSA. The CDR3 runs 13 residues. CDR3 bases: TGTGTCAGCTCCTGGGAGCGGTCCTACGAGCAGTACTTC. This encodes CVSSWERSYEQYF.